The 11 T cell receptor beta chains listed next were all sequenced from one sample in a study of blood T cell repertoires in COVID-19. The protocol was immunoSEQ multiplex PCR, while the TCRdb copy is restricted to in-frame clones and leaves out a portion. Of approximately 140,000 clones listed, 84% are singletons. What was sequenced was peripheral blood. Receptors originate from a man aged 30 to 39 with COVID-19, enrolled during active disease.

This sequence joins TRBV18 and TRBJ2-7; 12 nucleotides match TRBD2. V trimming: 0 bases; J trimming: 6 bases; junction bases outside the gene matches: 9. The CDR3 has 17 amino acids. From germline, CDR1 is KGHSH and CDR2 LQKENI. The CDR3 nucleotides are TGTGCCAGCTCACCACCGGCACTAGCGGGAGGAGGGTCCGAGCAGTACTTC. This gives the protein CASSPPALAGGGSEQYF.

J is TRBJ1-5 and V is TRBV27, with 7 bases matching TRBD1. The germline V gene encodes CDR1 MNHEY and CDR2 SMNVEV (reference sequence). V lost 4 bases and J lost 5; bases outside the gene matches: 5. This CDR3 has 14 amino acids. CDR3 residues: CASSSGTAYQPQHF. The CDR3 DNA follows: TGTGCCAGCAGTTCCGGGACAGCTTATCAGCCCCAGCATTTT.

The V and J genes are TRBV19 and TRBJ2-7; 8 nucleotides match TRBD1. This CDR3 is 14 amino acids long. J lost 2 bases, V lost 9 bases, and 9 bases had no gene match. Germline values: CDR1 LNHDA, CDR2 SQIVND (reference sequence). In DNA, the CDR3 is TGTGCCAGCAGGCCAGGGGGCGGCGCCTACGAGCAGTACTTC. This encodes CASRPGGGAYEQYF.

This clone was seen more than once but under ten times. V usage is TRBV3-1 (or the pseudogene TRBV3-2) and J usage is TRBJ2-7, with 9 nucleotides matching TRBD1. CDR3 length: 14 amino acids. Germline V CDR1 and CDR2: LGHDT, YNNKEL (reference sequence). V lost 7 bases and J lost 4; bases outside the gene matches: 8. CDR3 protein: CASNSRDRAYEQYF. The CDR3 DNA follows: TGTGCCAGCAACTCACGGGACAGGGCGTACGAGCAGTACTTC.

This clone occurred once. This chain links TRBV28 with TRBJ1-2, with D unresolved. The CDR3 extends over 13 amino acids. Germline CDR1 is MDHEN and CDR2 is SYDVKM. V was trimmed by 5 bases and J by 8 bases, leaving 15 bases between them. In DNA, the CDR3 is TGTGCCAGCAGTACCACCCGCCGCAGGGGCTACACCTTC. Protein sequence: CASSTTRRRGYTF.

This chain links TRBV9 with TRBJ2-1, with 9 bases lining up with TRBD1. The CDR3 sequence is 15 residues long. J was trimmed by 2 bases and V by 5 bases; bases with no gene match: 5. Germline-derived CDR1 and CDR2 are SGDLS and YYNGEE. In DNA, the CDR3 is TGTGCCAGCAGTGAGACAGGGGGGACCTACAATGAGCAGTTCTTC. It translates to CASSETGGTYNEQFF.

The chain links TRBV10-3 to TRBJ2-2; 8 bases line up with TRBD1. The CDR3 covers 14 residues. Germline V gives CDR1 ENHRY, CDR2 SYGVKD. The V segment lost 8 bases and the J segment 1 base; nucleotides outside the gene matches: 3. CDR3 sequence (DNA): TGTGCCATCGGAGGGACAGGGAACACCGGGGAGCTGTTTTTT. Amino acid sequence: CAIGGTGNTGELFF.

V and J are TRBV27 and TRBJ2-7; a possible D gene is TRBD1 (6 bases). The germline V gene encodes CDR1 MNHEY and CDR2 SMNVEV (reference sequence). This CDR3 is built from 14 residues. Trimming removed 5 bases from V and 3 bases from J, with 14 bases in between. The chain's CDR3 is CASSLGTPRYEQYF. CDR3 DNA: TGTGCCAGCAGTCTCGGGACACCCCGCTACGAGCAGTACTTC.

The gene calls are TRBV2 and TRBJ1-5; 8 bases map to TRBD1. The CDR3 is 14 amino acids. With 5 bases clipped from V and 6 bases from J, the junction kept 6 bases outside the gene matches. CDR1 and CDR2 from the germline V gene are SNHLY and FYNNEI. The CDR3 coding sequence is TGTGCCAGCAGTCTTCAGGGGGCGGGTCAGCCCCAGCATTTT. It is translated as CASSLQGAGQPQHF.

V is TRBV9 and J is TRBJ2-3; 7 bases match TRBD2. The junction had 5 bases not matched to a gene; V was cut back by 0 bases and J by 4 bases. The CDR3 length is 15 residues. CDR1 is SGDLS and CDR2 is YYNGEE in the germline V gene. The CDR3 DNA reads as TGTGCCAGCAGCGTAGGCGGGAGTATCGCAGATACGCAGTATTTT. This codes for CASSVGGSIADTQYF.

V usage is TRBV19 and J usage is TRBJ2-5; the D gene is possibly TRBD2 (5 bases). The CDR3 contains 15 residues. The V gene's germline CDR1 is LNHDA and CDR2 SQIVND (reference sequence). V was cut by 5 bases and J by 1 base, with 14 bases left in between. The CDR3 spells CASSVGLSVQETQYF. CDR3 DNA sequence: TGTGCCAGTAGTGTAGGACTCTCCGTCCAAGAGACCCAGTACTTC.